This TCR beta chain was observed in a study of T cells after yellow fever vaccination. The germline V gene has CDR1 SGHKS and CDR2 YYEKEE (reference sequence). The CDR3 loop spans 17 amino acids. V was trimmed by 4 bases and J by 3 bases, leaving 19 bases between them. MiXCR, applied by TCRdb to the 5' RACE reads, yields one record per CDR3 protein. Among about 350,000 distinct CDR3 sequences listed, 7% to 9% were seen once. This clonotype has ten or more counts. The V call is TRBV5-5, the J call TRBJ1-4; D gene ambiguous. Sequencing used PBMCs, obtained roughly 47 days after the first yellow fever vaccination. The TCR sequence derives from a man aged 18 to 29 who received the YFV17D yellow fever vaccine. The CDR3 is CASSGRGSAGANEKLFF. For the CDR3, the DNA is TGTGCCAGCAGCGGCCGTGGATCGGCAGGTGCTAATGAAAAACTGTTTTTT. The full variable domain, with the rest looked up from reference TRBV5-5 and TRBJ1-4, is DAGVTQSPTHLIKTRGQQVTLRCSPISGHKSVSWYQQVLGQGPQFIFQYYEKEERGRGNFPDRFSARQFPNYSSELNVNALLLGDSALYLCASSGRGSAGANEKLFFGSGTQLSVL.